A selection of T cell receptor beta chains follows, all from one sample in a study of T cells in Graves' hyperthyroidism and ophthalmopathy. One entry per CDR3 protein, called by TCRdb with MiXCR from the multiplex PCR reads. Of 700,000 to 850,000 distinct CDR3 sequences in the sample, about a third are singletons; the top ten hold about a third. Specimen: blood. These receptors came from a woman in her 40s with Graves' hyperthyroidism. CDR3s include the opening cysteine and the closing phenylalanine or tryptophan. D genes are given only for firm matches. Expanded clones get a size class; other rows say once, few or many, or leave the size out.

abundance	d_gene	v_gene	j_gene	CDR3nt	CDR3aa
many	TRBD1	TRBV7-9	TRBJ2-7	TGTGCCAGCAGCCGGACAGGGTATTACGAGCAGTACTTC	CASSRTGYYEQYF
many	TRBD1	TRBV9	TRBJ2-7	TGTGCCAGCAACCCGGGACAGGGGGGGATCGAGCAGTACTTC	CASNPGQGGIEQYF
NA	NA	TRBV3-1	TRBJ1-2	TGTGCCAGCAGCCGCCGGCGGGATGATGGCTACACCTTC	CASSRRRDDGYTF
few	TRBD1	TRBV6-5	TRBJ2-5	TGTGCCAGCAGGCCGGGAATCGACAGGGACCAAGAGACCCAGTACTTC	CASRPGIDRDQETQYF
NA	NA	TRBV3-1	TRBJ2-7	TGTGCCAGCAGCCAAGTCACCAGGGGCGCGCAGTACTTC	CASSQVTRGAQYF
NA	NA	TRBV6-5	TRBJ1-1	TGTGCCAGCAGCCCTAACACTCGGGCTTTCTTT	CASSPNTRAFF
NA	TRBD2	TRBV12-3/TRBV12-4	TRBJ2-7	TGTGCCAGCAGTTCCGGACTAGCGGGGGTGACCTACGAGCAGTACTTC	CASSSGLAGVTYEQYF
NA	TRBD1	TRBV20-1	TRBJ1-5	TGCAGTGCTCCCGGACAGGGCGATCAGCCCCAGCATTTT	CSAPGQGDQPQHF
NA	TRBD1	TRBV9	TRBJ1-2	TGTGCCAGCAGCGTAGCTGGGACAGCTCTATCCTATGGCTACACCTTC	CASSVAGTALSYGYTF
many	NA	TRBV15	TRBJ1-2	TGTGCCACCAGCAGAGATCCAGGTGCGGGCAGGGGACATGGCTACACCTTC	CATSRDPGAGRGHGYTF
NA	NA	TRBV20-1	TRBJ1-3	TGCAGTGCTATGGGGCTAGCGGGGGGAAACACCATATATTTT	CSAMGLAGGNTIYF
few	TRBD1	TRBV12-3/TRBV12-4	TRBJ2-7	TGTGCCAGCACGCCGGGACAGGGATTTTCCGAGCAGTACTTC	CASTPGQGFSEQYF
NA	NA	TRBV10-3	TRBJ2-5	TGTGCCATCAGGGGGGCTCCAGAGACCCAGTACTTC	CAIRGAPETQYF
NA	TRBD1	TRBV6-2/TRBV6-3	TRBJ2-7	TGTGCCAGCGAGGGACAGACCTACTACGAGCAGTACTTC	CASEGQTYYEQYF
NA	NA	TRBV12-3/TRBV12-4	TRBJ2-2	TGTGCCAGCGGAGGGGGGGCCTCGATCGGGGAGCTGTTTTTT	CASGGGASIGELFF
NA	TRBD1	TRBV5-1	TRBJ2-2	TGCGCCAGCAGCCCTGGACAGGGGTATAGTTCGAACACCGGGGAGCTGTTTTTT	CASSPGQGYSSNTGELFF
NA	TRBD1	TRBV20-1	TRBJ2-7	TGCAGTGCTAGAACTGGACAGGGCTCCTACGAGCAGTACTTC	CSARTGQGSYEQYF
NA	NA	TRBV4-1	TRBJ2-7	TGCGCCAGCAGCCAGGTTGGCCAAGTCTACGAGCAGTACTTC	CASSQVGQVYEQYF
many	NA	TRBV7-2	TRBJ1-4	TGTGCCAGCAGCTCGGCCGCAACTAATGAAAAACTGTTTTTT	CASSSAATNEKLFF
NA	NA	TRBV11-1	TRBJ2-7	TGTTCCAGCAGCTTATCGGCGATCAGCTCCTACGAGCGGTACTTC	CSSSLSAISSYERYF
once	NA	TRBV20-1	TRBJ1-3	TGCAGTGCTAGACACCTACAGACTGGAGACACCATATATTTT	CSARHLQTGDTIYF
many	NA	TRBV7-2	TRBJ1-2	TGTGCCAGCAGCCCCCTGGAATTGGACTTGGGCTACACCTTC	CASSPLELDLGYTF
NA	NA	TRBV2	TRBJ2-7	TGTGCCAGCAGTGAAGCTGTCCGGGGACCCTCCTACAACGAGCAGTACTTC	CASSEAVRGPSYNEQYF
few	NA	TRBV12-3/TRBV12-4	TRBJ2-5	TGTGCCAGCAGTTTGGTAGGGGGGGCCGTCGAGACCCAGTACTTC	CASSLVGGAVETQYF
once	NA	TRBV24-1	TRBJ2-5	TGTGCCACCAGGGGAGAGGGGAGAGAGACCCAGTACTTC	CATRGEGRETQYF
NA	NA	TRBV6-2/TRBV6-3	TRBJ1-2	TGTGCCAGCAGAGACATGGCCTATGGCTACACCTTC	CASRDMAYGYTF
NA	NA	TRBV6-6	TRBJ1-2	TGTGCCAGCAGTTACTCGATGGCAGGGATGTATGGCTACACCTTC	CASSYSMAGMYGYTF
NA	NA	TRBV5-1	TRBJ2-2	TGCGCCAGCAGCCAAGATGAGAGGGCGGGGGCAACCGGGGAGCTGTTTTTT	CASSQDERAGATGELFF
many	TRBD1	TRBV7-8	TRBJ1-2	TGTGCCAGCAGCCAAACAGGGACAGGGGGGACCTATGGCTACACCTTC	CASSQTGTGGTYGYTF
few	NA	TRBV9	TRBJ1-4	TGTGCCAGCTCATCGACAGGCTTTGATGAAAAACTGTTTTTT	CASSSTGFDEKLFF
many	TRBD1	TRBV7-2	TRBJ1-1	TGTGCCAGCAGCAATAGGACAGGGCCGTGTGCTTTCTTT	CASSNRTGPCAFF
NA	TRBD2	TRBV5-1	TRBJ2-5	TGCGCCAGCAGCATAGGGACTAGCGGGAACCAAGAGACCCAGTACTTC	CASSIGTSGNQETQYF
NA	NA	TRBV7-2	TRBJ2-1	TGTGCCAGCAGCTTAACCGAGTTTTTAAGTGAGCAGTTCTTC	CASSLTEFLSEQFF
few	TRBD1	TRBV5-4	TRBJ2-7	TGTGCCAGCAGCTTGAGCCAGGGGGTTAACGAGCAGTACTTC	CASSLSQGVNEQYF
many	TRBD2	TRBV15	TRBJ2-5	TGTGCCACCAGCACCCGACTAGCGGGTCAAGAGACCCAGTACTTC	CATSTRLAGQETQYF
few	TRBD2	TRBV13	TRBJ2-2	TGTGCCAGCAGCTTTGGGGAGGGGACCACCGGGGAGCTGTTTTTT	CASSFGEGTTGELFF
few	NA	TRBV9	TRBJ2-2	TGTGCCAGCAGCCCGCCTACAGGATTCGCGAACACCGGGGAGCTGTTTTTT	CASSPPTGFANTGELFF
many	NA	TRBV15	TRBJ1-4	TGTGCCACCAGCAGAGCTGGTTATAATGAAAAACTGTTTTTT	CATSRAGYNEKLFF
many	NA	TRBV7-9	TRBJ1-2	TGTGCCAGCAGGGCGCCCAGGGGCGACGGTGGCTACACCTTC	CASRAPRGDGGYTF
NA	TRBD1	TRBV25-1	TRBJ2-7	TGTGCCAGCAGTGAACGAGGGGACAGCAAAACCTACGAGCAGTACTTC	CASSERGDSKTYEQYF
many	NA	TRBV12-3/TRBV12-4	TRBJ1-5	TGTGCCAGCAAGCAAAGTTCGTTTAGCAATCAGCCCCAGCATTTT	CASKQSSFSNQPQHF
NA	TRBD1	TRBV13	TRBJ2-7	TGTGCCAGCGGCCCCCCGGGGACAGGTCTGACCGAGCAGTACTTC	CASGPPGTGLTEQYF
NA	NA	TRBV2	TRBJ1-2	TGTGCCATCACAGGGAGGGGTGGCTACACCTTC	CAITGRGGYTF
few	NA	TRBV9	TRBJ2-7	TGTGCCAGCAACACACTATCACCGAGACCCGAAGATTACGAGCAGTACTTC	CASNTLSPRPEDYEQYF
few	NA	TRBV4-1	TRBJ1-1	TGCGCCAGCAGCCAAGGCACGGGCTGGGGGAAGGAAAACACTGAAGCTTTCTTT	CASSQGTGWGKENTEAFF
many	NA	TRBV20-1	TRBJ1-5	TGCAGTGCTCGATACGAAACCGGGCCCCAGCATTTT	CSARYETGPQHF
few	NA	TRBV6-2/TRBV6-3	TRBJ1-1	TGTGCCACCCGTGATTACACTGAAGCTTTCTTT	CATRDYTEAFF
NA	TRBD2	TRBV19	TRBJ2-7	TGTGCCAGTAGTATACGTCCAGGGACTATCGGCCTCTACGAGCAGTACTTC	CASSIRPGTIGLYEQYF